What follows are 20 T cell receptor beta chains derived from one specimen sequenced in a study of T cell repertoires in cytomegalovirus infection. Their recognized antigens are unknown. TCRdb reanalysed the reads using MiXCR and keeps one entry per CDR3 protein. The repertoire holds more than 35,000 distinct CDR3 sequences, with less than 60% as singletons. Sequences were derived from CD8+ T cells from cultured PBMCs, sampled from culture after CMV antigen stimulation. Receptors were obtained from a human donor in good health (CMV status not recorded). Some clones in this sample may be carry-over from other donors' samples.

This sequence joins TRBV6-8 and TRBJ2-7; D is unclear. CDR1 and CDR2 from the germline V gene are MNHGY and SAAAGT. The CDR3 has 14 amino acids. Trimming pared 0 bases from V and 3 bases from J, leaving 9 bases between. The CDR3 region is CASSYSSDGYEQYF. CDR3 bases: TGTGCCAGCAGTTACTCTTCGGACGGCTACGAGCAGTACTTC.

This clonotype was found many times. V is TRBV28 and J is TRBJ2-2, with 8 bases identical to TRBD1. The CDR3 spans 14 residues. V shed 6 bases, J shed 6 bases, and the junction held 6 bases outside the gene matches. Germline loops: CDR1 MDHEN, CDR2 SYDVKM. CDR3 sequence reads: CASSTTGAAGELFF. The CDR3 nucleotides are TGTGCCAGCAGCACGACAGGGGCGGCCGGGGAGCTGTTTTTT.

The gene calls are TRBV11-2 and TRBJ2-7; 13 bases agree with TRBD2. Germline CDR1 reads SGHAT; CDR2 reads FQNNGV. This CDR3 is built from 14 residues. The V gene end was trimmed by 4 bases and the J gene end by 10 bases; junction bases not matched to a gene: 7. The CDR3 is CASSSSTSGGAQYF. The CDR3 nucleotides are TGTGCCAGCAGCTCGTCAACTAGCGGGGGGGCCCAGTACTTC.

The table lists this clonotype with many counts. The chain employs TRBV28 and TRBJ2-2; D not resolved. CDR1 and CDR2 from the germline V gene are MDHEN and SYDVKM. Trimming removed 3 bases from V and 5 bases from J, with 7 bases in between. CDR3 length equals 13 residues. The CDR3: CASSFIGTGELFF. For the CDR3, the DNA is TGTGCCAGCAGTTTTATTGGTACCGGGGAGCTGTTTTTT.

The genes are TRBV28 and TRBJ2-1; tentatively, D is TRBD2 (5 bases). This CDR3 region has 18 residues. Per germline, CDR1 MDHEN and CDR2 SYDVKM. V was cut by 6 bases and J by 3 bases, with 24 bases left in between. The CDR3 bases are TGTGCCAGCAGCCAAACGTCCGAGGGCGGGCACGGCTACAATGAGCAGTTCTTC. Protein sequence: CASSQTSEGGHGYNEQFF.

This clonotype was found many times. The chain couples TRBV6-1 to TRBJ2-3; 7 nucleotides agree with TRBD1. The germline V gene encodes CDR1 MNHNS and CDR2 SASEGT. The CDR3 runs 15 residues. J gave up 0 bases and V 7 bases, and 7 bases lay outside the gene matches. CDR3 protein: CASTTDRSSTDTQYF. DNA for the CDR3: TGTGCCAGCACTACGGACAGGTCTAGCACAGATACGCAGTATTTT.

The rearrangement uses TRBV7-6 and TRBJ1-1; possibly TRBD1 for D (5 bases). The germline V gene encodes CDR1 SGHVS and CDR2 FNYEAQ. V was cut by 1 base and J by 4 bases, with 13 bases left in between. The CDR3 spans 15 residues. DNA for the CDR3: TGTGCCAGCAGCTTAGGGGAGGGGCCACGCACTGAAGCTTTCTTT. Translated, it gives CASSLGEGPRTEAFF.

The genes are TRBV11-3 and TRBJ2-3, with TRBD2 matching over 7 bases. The CDR3 runs 16 residues. The V gene end was trimmed by 3 bases and the J gene end by 6 bases; junction bases not matched to a gene: 12. Germline V lookup: CDR1 SGHNT, CDR2 YENEEA. The CDR3 DNA reads as TGTGCCAGCAGCTTGGGAGGGTGGCCGAAAGAGGATACGCAGTATTTT. This translates into CASSLGGWPKEDTQYF.

The CDR3 nucleotides are TGTGCCAGCAGCTCCCCAGGGCGGTGGGCCCTCCACTTT. Encoded protein: CASSSPGRWALHF. This rearrangement joins TRBV7-3 to TRBJ1-6; D possibly corresponds to TRBD1 (5 bases). V was pared by 4 bases and J by 14 bases, with 15 bases between. The CDR3 spans 13 residues. The germline gives CDR1 SGHTA, CDR2 FQGTGA.

The chain is built from TRBV4-1 and TRBJ1-5; no clear D gene. There are 17 residues in the CDR3. Germline-derived CDR1 and CDR2 are MGHRA and YSYEKL. V was pared by 1 base and J by 0 bases, with 13 bases between. The CDR3 DNA reads TGCGCCAGCAGCCAAGGTTGGGCCCTCACTAGCAATCAGCCCCAGCATTTT. Translated, it gives CASSQGWALTSNQPQHF.

CDR3 loop: CASSLRGRSSYNEQFF. CDR3 DNA: TGTGCCAGCAGCTTACGAGGGAGGAGCTCCTACAATGAGCAGTTCTTC. The gene calls are TRBV7-6 and TRBJ2-1; TRBD2 is a possible D gene (6 bases). CDR1 SGHVS and CDR2 FNYEAQ come from the germline V gene. The CDR3 runs 16 residues. V was trimmed by 2 bases and J by 0 bases, leaving 11 bases between them.

This chain connects TRBV20-1 to TRBJ2-5; 11 bases map to TRBD2. V trimming: 4 bases; J trimming: 1 base; junction bases outside the gene matches: 8. The CDR3 totals 16 residues. CDR1 is DFQATT, CDR2 SNEGSKA, per germline (reference sequence). The CDR3 nucleotides read TGCAGTGCTATTGGTGTAGCGGGAGGGACCCAAGAGACCCAGTACTTC. Protein sequence: CSAIGVAGGTQETQYF.

The sample holds a few counts of this clonotype. The rearrangement uses TRBV20-1 and TRBJ1-2; 7 bases agree with TRBD1. Trimming cost V 3 bases and J 4 bases; bases outside gene matches: 8. CDR1 and CDR2 (germline): DFQATT, SNEGSKA (reference sequence). The length of the CDR3 is 14 residues. CDR3 DNA sequence: TGCAGTGCTAGGGTCCCCACAGGGGTCTATGGCTACACCTTC. Translation: CSARVPTGVYGYTF.

This clonotype was recorded at least ten times. The V call is TRBV19, the J call TRBJ1-4; unclear D gene. The CDR3 spans 16 residues. CDR1 is LNHDA, CDR2 SQIVND, per germline (reference sequence). Trimming removed 6 bases from V and 2 bases from J, with 16 bases in between. The CDR3 bases are TGTGCCAGTAGCGAGGAGGGATTTCGGACTAATGAAAAACTGTTTTTT. Protein product: CASSEEGFRTNEKLFF.

V gene TRBV28 combines with J gene TRBJ1-4, with 9 bases identical to TRBD1. CDR1 and CDR2 (germline): MDHEN, SYDVKM. Trimming removed 3 bases from V and 6 bases from J; junction bases left unmatched: 2. There are 14 residues in the CDR3. The CDR3 protein is CASSLGQGHEKLFF. The CDR3, as DNA: TGTGCCAGCAGTTTGGGACAGGGTCATGAAAAACTGTTTTTT.

The chain is built from TRBV6-1 and TRBJ1-1; D perhaps matches TRBD1 (5 bases). Between the trimmed V and J ends, which lost 9 bases and 4 bases, there was a span of 15 bases. This CDR3 has 13 residues. In germline, CDR1 is MNHNS, CDR2 SASEGT. CDR3 bases: TGTGCCAGTTTTGGAGGGGCCCCCACTGAAGCTTTCTTT. Encoded protein: CASFGGAPTEAFF.

This clonotype was detected only a few times. The rearrangement links TRBV29-1 to TRBJ1-1; TRBD1 is a possible D gene (5 bases). Trimming pared 6 bases from V and 0 bases from J, leaving 14 bases between. This CDR3 contains 14 residues. Looked up from germline, CDR1 is SQVTM and CDR2 is ANQGSEA. The CDR3 reads CSVLGVILNTEAFF. The CDR3 DNA follows: TGCAGCGTCCTGGGGGTGATATTGAACACTGAAGCTTTCTTT.

The chain is built from TRBV28 and TRBJ1-1, with 7 bases identical to TRBD1. The CDR3 loop spans 15 amino acids. The V gene end was trimmed by 5 bases and the J gene end by 1 base; junction bases not matched to a gene: 7. Germline loops: CDR1 MDHEN, CDR2 SYDVKM. The CDR3 DNA reads as TGTGCCAGCAGTCAAACAGGGGTAGGGAACACTGAAGCTTTCTTT. This codes for CASSQTGVGNTEAFF.

The chain links TRBV27 to TRBJ1-6, with TRBD1 as a possible D gene (6 bases). The CDR3 runs 15 residues. V lost 2 bases and J 9 bases, leaving 14 bases between the germline ends. Looked up from germline, CDR1 is MNHEY and CDR2 is SMNVEV (reference sequence). The CDR3, as DNA: TGTGCCAGCAGTTTAAGGGGGGCCGCGGGTTCACCCCTCCACTTT. It translates to CASSLRGAAGSPLHF.

V gene TRBV24-1 combines with J gene TRBJ1-1; 9 bases fit TRBD1. This CDR3 comprises 15 residues. V lost 4 bases, J lost 3 bases, and 5 bases stayed unmatched. Germline V lookup: CDR1 KGHDR, CDR2 SFDVKD. CDR3 residues: CATSEGTGSDTEAFF. CDR3 nucleotide sequence: TGTGCCACCAGTGAGGGGACAGGGTCAGACACTGAAGCTTTCTTT.